These 5 T cell receptor beta chains came from one sample sequenced in a study of T cell responses to AZD1222 COVID-19 vaccine. The protocol was immunoSEQ multiplex PCR, while the TCRdb copy is restricted to in-frame clones and leaves out a portion. The sample has some 150,000 clones, under 95% seen once. This material consisted of peripheral blood, taken on day 0 of MenACWY control vaccination. These TCRs come from an adult in good health.

The V gene is TRBV10-1, the J gene TRBJ1-1; 8 bases map to TRBD1. V shed 5 bases, J shed 2 bases, and the junction held 10 bases outside the gene matches. Germline V gene data show CDR1 as WNHNN and CDR2 as SYGVQD (reference sequence). The CDR3 has 16 residues. CDR3 loop: CASSYSEDRDNTEAFF. The DNA for the CDR3 is TGCGCCAGCAGTTACTCCGAGGACAGGGACAACACTGAAGCTTTCTTT.

The CDR3: CASSRLTGIAGELFF. CDR3 in DNA: TGTGCCAGTAGCCGACTGACAGGGATCGCCGGGGAGCTGTTTTTT. This rearrangement joins TRBV19 to TRBJ2-2, with 7 bases that match TRBD1. After removal of 6 bases from V and 6 bases from J, the junction contained 10 bases not matched to a gene. CDR3 length equals 15 residues. The germline V gene encodes CDR1 LNHDA and CDR2 SQIVND (reference sequence).

The V call is TRBV7-3, the J call TRBJ2-3, with D perhaps TRBD1 (6 bases). The V gene lost 5 bases and the J gene lost 3 bases, with 12 bases spanning the gap. CDR1 and CDR2 (germline): SGHTA, FQGTGA. This CDR3 has 14 amino acids. The CDR3 sequence: CASSPSGETDTQYF. The CDR3 DNA reads as TGTGCCAGCAGCCCCTCAGGGGAGACAGATACGCAGTATTTT. Full variable domain (remainder filled in from reference TRBV7-3 and TRBJ2-3): GAGVSQTPSNKVTEKGKYVELRCDPISGHTALYWYRQSLGQGPEFLIYFQGTGAADDSGLPNDRFFAVRPEGSVSTLKIQRTERGDSAVYLCASSPSGETDTQYFGPGTRLTVL.

This chain joins TRBV4-2 and TRBJ1-6, with TRBD1 identical over 7 bases. CDR1 is LGHNA and CDR2 is YNFKEQ in the germline V gene. The CDR3 consists of 14 residues. V trimming: 1 base; J trimming: 7 bases; junction bases outside the gene matches: 1. CDR3 nucleotide sequence: TGTGCCAGCAGCCAAGTGACAGGGAATTCACCCCTCCACTTT. Protein: CASSQVTGNSPLHF.

V and J are TRBV19 and TRBJ2-5; D is unresolved. The V and J ends lost 2 bases and 2 bases respectively, with 0 bases between them. The CDR3 has 11 amino acids. CDR1 LNHDA and CDR2 SQIVND come from the germline V gene (reference sequence). The CDR3 nucleotides are TGTGCCAGTAGTATACAAGAGACCCAGTACTTC. This codes for CASSIQETQYF.